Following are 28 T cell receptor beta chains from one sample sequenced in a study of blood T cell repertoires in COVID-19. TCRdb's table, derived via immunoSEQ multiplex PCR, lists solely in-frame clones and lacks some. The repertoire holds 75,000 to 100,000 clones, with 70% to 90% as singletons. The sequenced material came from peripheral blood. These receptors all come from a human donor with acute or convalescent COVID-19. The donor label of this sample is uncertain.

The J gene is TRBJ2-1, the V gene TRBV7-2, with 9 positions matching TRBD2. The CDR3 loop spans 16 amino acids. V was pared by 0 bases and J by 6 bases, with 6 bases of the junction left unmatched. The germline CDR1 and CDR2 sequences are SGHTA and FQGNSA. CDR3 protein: CASSLAGTSRGNEQFF. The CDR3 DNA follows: TGTGCCAGCAGCTTAGCCGGGACTAGCCGGGGCAATGAGCAGTTCTTC.

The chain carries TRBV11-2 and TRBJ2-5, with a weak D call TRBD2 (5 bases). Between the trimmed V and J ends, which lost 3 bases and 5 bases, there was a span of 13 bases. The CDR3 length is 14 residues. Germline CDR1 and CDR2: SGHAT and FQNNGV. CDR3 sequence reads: CASSFNRGWETQYF. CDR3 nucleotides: TGTGCCAGCAGCTTTAATCGGGGTTGGGAGACCCAGTACTTC.

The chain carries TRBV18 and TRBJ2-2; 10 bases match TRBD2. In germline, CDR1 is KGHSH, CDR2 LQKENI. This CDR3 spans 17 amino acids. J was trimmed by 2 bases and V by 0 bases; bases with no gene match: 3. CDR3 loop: CASSPPASGGNTGELFF. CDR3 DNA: TGTGCCAGCTCACCACCTGCTAGCGGGGGTAACACCGGGGAGCTGTTTTTT. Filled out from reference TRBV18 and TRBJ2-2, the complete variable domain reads NAGVMQNPRHLVRRRGQEARLRCSPMKGHSHVYWYRQLPEEGLKFMVYLQKENIIDESGMPKERFSAEFPKEGPSILRIQQVVRGDSAAYFCASSPPASGGNTGELFFGEGSRLTVL.

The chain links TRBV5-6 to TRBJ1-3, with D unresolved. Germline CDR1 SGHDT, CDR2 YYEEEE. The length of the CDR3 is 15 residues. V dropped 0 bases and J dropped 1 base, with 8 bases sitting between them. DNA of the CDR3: TGTGCCAGCAGCTTGGACAGCCGTTCTGGAAACACCATATATTTT. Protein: CASSLDSRSGNTIYF.

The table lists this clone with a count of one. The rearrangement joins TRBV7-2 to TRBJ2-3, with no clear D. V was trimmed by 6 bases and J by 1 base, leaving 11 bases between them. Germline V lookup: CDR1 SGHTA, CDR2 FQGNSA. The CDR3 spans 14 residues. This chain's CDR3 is CASRPDTGTDTQYF. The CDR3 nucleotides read TGTGCCAGCAGACCCGACACAGGCACAGATACGCAGTATTTT.

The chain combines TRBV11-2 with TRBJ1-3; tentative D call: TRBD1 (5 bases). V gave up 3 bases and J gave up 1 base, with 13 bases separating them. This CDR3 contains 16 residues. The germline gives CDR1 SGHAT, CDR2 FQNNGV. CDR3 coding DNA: TGTGCCAGCAGCTTGCTAACAGGAATATCTGGAAACACCATATATTTT. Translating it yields CASSLLTGISGNTIYF.

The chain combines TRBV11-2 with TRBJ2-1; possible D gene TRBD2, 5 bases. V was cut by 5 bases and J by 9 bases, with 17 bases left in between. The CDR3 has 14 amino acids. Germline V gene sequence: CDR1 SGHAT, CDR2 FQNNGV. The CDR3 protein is CASSTGSLAGEQFF. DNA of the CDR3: TGTGCCAGCAGCACTGGGAGTTTGGCGGGTGAGCAGTTCTTC. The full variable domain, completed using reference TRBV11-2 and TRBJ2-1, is EAGVAQSPRYKIIEKRQSVAFWCNPISGHATLYWYQQILGQGPKLLIQFQNNGVVDDSQLPKDRFSAERLKGVDSTLKIQPAKLEDSAVYLCASSTGSLAGEQFFGPGTRLTVL.

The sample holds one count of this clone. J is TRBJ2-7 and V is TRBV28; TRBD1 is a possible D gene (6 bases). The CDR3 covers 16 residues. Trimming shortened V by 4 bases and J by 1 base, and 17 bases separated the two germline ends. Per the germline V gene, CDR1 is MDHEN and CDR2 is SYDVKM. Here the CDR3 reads CASSYTGLSLSYEQYF. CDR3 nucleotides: TGTGCCAGCAGTTATACAGGGCTATCATTGTCCTACGAGCAGTACTTC.

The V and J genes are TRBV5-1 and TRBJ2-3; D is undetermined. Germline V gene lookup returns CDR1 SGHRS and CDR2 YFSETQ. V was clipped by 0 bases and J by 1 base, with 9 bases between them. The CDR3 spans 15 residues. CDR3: CASSLGSSGTDTQYF. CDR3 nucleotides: TGCGCCAGCAGCTTGGGTAGCAGCGGCACAGATACGCAGTATTTT.

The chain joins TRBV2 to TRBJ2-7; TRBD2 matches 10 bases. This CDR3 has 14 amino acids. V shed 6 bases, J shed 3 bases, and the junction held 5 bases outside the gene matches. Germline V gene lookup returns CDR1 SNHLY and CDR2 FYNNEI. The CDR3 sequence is CASRTAGGFYEQYF. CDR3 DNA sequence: TGTGCCAGCAGGACAGCGGGGGGGTTCTACGAGCAGTACTTC.

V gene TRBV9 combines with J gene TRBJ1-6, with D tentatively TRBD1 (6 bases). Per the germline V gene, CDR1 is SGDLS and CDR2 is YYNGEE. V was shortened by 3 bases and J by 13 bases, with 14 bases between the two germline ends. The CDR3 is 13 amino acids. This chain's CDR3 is CASSDDRLRPLHF. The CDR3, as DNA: TGTGCCAGCAGCGACGACAGGTTAAGGCCCCTCCACTTT.

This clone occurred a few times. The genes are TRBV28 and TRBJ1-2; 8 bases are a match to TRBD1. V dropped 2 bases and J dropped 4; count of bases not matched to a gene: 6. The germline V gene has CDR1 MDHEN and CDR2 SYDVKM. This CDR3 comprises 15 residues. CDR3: CASSLGADRAYGYTF. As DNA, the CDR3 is TGTGCCAGCAGTTTAGGTGCGGACAGGGCCTATGGCTACACCTTC.

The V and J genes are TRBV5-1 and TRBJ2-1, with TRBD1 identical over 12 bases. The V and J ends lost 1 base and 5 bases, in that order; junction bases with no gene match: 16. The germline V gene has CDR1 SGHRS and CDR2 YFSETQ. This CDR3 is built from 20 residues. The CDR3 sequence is CASSLFGTGGNPGKDNEQFF. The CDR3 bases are TGCGCCAGCAGCTTGTTCGGGACAGGGGGCAATCCCGGTAAAGACAATGAGCAGTTCTTC.

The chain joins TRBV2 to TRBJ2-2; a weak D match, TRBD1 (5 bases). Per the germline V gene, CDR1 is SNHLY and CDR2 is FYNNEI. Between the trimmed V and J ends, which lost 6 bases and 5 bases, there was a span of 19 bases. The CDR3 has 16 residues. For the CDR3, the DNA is TGTGCCAGCAGCGGAATCGACAGCCCTTGGACCGGGGAGCTGTTTTTT. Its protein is CASSGIDSPWTGELFF.

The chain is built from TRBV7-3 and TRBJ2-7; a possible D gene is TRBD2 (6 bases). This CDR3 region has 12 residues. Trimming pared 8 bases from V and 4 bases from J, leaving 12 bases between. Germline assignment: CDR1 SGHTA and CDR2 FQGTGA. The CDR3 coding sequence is TGTGCCAGCGGAACTGGGGGGTACGAGCAGTACTTC. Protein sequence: CASGTGGYEQYF.

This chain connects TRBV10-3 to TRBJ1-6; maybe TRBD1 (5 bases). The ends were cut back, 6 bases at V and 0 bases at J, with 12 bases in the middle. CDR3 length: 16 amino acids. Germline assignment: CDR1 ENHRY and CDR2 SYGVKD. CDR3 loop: CAISPQGSSYNSPLHF. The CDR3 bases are TGTGCCATCAGCCCGCAGGGAAGCTCCTATAATTCACCCCTCCACTTT.

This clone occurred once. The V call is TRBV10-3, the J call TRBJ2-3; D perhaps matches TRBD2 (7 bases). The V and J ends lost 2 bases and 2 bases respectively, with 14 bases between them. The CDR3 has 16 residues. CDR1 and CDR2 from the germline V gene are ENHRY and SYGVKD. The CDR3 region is CAISERGGSTTDTQYF. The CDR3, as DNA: TGTGCCATCAGTGAGAGGGGGGGAAGCACCACAGATACGCAGTATTTT.

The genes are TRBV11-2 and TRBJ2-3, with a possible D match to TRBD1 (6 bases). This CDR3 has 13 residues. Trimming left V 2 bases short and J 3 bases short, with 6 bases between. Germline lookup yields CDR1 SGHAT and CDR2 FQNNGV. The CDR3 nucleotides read TGTGCCAGCAGCTTACAGGGGACAGATACGCAGTATTTT. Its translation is CASSLQGTDTQYF.

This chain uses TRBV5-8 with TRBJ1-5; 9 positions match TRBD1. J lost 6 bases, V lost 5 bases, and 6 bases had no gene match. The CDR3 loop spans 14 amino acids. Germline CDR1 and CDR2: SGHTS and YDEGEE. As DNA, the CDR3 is TGTGCCAGCAGAACAACAGGGGGCGGTCAGCCCCAGCATTTT. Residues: CASRTTGGGQPQHF.

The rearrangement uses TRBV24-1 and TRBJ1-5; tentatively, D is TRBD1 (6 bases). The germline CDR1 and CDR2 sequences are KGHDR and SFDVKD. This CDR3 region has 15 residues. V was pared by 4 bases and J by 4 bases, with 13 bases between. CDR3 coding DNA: TGTGCCACCAGTGACAACCGGGACATTAATCAGCCCCAGCATTTT. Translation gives CATSDNRDINQPQHF.

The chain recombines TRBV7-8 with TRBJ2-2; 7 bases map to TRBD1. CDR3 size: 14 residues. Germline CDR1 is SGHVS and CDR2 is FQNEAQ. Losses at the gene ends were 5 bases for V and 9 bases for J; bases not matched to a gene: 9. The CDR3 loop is CASSLTTGARELFF. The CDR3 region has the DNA TGTGCCAGCAGCCTGACCACAGGGGCCCGGGAGCTGTTTTTT.

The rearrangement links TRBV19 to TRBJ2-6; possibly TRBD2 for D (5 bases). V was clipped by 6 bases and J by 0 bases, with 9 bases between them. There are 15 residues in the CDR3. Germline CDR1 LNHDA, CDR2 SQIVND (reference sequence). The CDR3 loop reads CASRPGSSGANVLTF. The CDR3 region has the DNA TGTGCCAGTAGGCCGGGGAGCTCTGGGGCCAACGTCCTGACTTTC. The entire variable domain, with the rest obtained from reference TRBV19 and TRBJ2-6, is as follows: DGGITQSPKYLFRKEGQNVTLSCEQNLNHDAMYWYRQDPGQGLRLIYYSQIVNDFQKGDIAEGYSVSREKKESFPLTVTSAQKNPTAFYLCASRPGSSGANVLTFGAGSRLTVL.

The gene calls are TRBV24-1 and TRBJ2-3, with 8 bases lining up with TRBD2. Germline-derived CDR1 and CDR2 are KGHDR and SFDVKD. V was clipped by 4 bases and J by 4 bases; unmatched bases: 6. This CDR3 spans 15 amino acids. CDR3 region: CATSDPGGPADTQYF. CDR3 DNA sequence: TGTGCCACCAGTGACCCGGGGGGGCCCGCAGATACGCAGTATTTT.

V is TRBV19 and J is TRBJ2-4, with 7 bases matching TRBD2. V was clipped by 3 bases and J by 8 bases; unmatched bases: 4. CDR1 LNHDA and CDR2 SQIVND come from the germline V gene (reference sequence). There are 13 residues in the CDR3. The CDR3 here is CASSIGRGDIQYF. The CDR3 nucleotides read TGTGCCAGTAGTATTGGGAGGGGTGACATTCAGTACTTC.

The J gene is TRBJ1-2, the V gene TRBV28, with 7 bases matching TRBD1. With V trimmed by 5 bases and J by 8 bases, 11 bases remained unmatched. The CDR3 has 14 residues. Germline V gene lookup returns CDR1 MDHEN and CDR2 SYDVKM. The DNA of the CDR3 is TGTGCCAGCAGTCTTTCGGAGGGGGCCTACGGCTACACCTTC. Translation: CASSLSEGAYGYTF.

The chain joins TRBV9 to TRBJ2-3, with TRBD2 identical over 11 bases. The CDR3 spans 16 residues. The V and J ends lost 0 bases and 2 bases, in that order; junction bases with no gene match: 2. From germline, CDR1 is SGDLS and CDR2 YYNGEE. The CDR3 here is CASSVALAGDTDTQYF. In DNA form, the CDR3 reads TGTGCCAGCAGCGTAGCACTAGCGGGGGACACAGATACGCAGTATTTT.

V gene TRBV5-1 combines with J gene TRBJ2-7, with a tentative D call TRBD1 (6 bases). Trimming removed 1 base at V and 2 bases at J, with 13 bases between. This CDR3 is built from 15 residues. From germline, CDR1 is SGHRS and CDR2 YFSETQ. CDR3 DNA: TGCGCCAGCAGCTTGAGTGGGGGCCCTACCTACGAGCAGTACTTC. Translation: CASSLSGGPTYEQYF.

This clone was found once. CDR3 residues: CASTFQGVTDTQYF. CDR3 DNA: TGTGCCAGCACCTTTCAGGGTGTTACGGATACGCAGTATTTT. The V call is TRBV2, the J call TRBJ2-3, with a weak D call TRBD1 (5 bases). CDR1 SNHLY and CDR2 FYNNEI come from the germline V gene. The CDR3 has 14 amino acids. V gave up 7 bases and J gave up 6 bases, with 17 bases separating them.